The next 23 T cell receptor beta chains were all read from a single sample in a study of patients and donors after allogeneic stem cell transplantation. Each CDR3 protein gets one entry after TCRdb re-called the RT-PCR reads with MiXCR. The sample has 400,000 to 500,000 distinct CDR3 sequences, around 15% seen once. The specimen was blood, either unsorted or a sorted T cell fraction (not recorded which). The origin of the receptors is a human donor who was either an allogeneic HSCT recipient or a stem cell or donor lymphocyte infusion donor (not recorded which). It is not recorded whose cells these are; they may come from a transplant donor.

This clonotype occurred a few times. The V call is TRBV5-6, the J call TRBJ2-3, with 10 bases lining up with TRBD1. The J segment lost 6 bases and the V segment lost 4 bases, leaving 5 bases of the junction unmatched. Germline loops: CDR1 SGHDT, CDR2 YYEEEE. The CDR3 length is 14 residues. The CDR3 sequence: CASSRQGAPDTQYF. The CDR3 DNA reads TGTGCCAGCAGCCGACAGGGGGCGCCGGATACGCAGTATTTT.

This clonotype was found many times. The chain links TRBV29-1 to TRBJ2-3; D may be TRBD2 (6 bases). Germline CDR1 SQVTM, CDR2 ANQGSEA. The CDR3 sequence is 17 residues long. V lost 4 bases to trimming and J lost 0 bases, with 20 bases between them. CDR3 nucleotides: TGCAGCGTTGTTGCCAAGCGGGCCCTTTCTAGCACAGATACGCAGTATTTT. As protein: CSVVAKRALSSTDTQYF.

This chain uses TRBV15 with TRBJ2-7; D is unresolved. This CDR3 spans 13 amino acids. CDR1 is LNHNV, CDR2 YYDKDF, per germline (reference sequence). V was shortened by 0 bases and J by 3 bases, with 6 bases between the two germline ends. CDR3 bases: TGTGCCACCAGCAGAGATCGATTCTACGAGCAGTACTTC. Translated: CATSRDRFYEQYF. Looking up the rest from reference TRBV15 and TRBJ2-7 gives the full variable domain: DAMVIQNPRYQVTQFGKPVTLSCSQTLNHNVMYWYQQKSSQAPKLLFHYYDKDFNNEADTPDNFQSRRPNTSFCFLDIRSPGLGDTAMYLCATSRDRFYEQYFGPGTRLTVT.

This clonotype occurred a few times. The V call is TRBV5-1, the J call TRBJ2-5; possibly TRBD1 for D (6 bases). The ends were cut back, 1 base at V and 4 bases at J, with 11 bases in the middle. Per the germline V gene, CDR1 is SGHRS and CDR2 is YFSETQ. The CDR3 is made up of 14 amino acids. The CDR3, as DNA: TGCGCCAGCAGCTTGTTTGGGGGCAGAGAGACCCAGTACTTC. Protein sequence: CASSLFGGRETQYF.

The chain carries TRBV7-9 and TRBJ1-3; possible D gene TRBD1, 6 bases. Trimming removed 5 bases at V and 4 bases at J, with 18 bases between. Germline V CDR1 and CDR2: SEHNR, FQNEAQ (reference sequence). The CDR3 has 16 residues. CDR3 DNA sequence: TGTGCCAGCAGCGGCGAGGGGACAAATAAAGGAAACACCATATATTTT. Translated: CASSGEGTNKGNTIYF.

In its sample, this clonotype was seen a few times. The chain is built from TRBV5-1 and TRBJ2-7; 10 bases are shared with TRBD1. The germline V gene encodes CDR1 SGHRS and CDR2 YFSETQ. The CDR3 is 15 amino acids. The V and J ends lost 0 bases and 2 bases, in that order; junction bases with no gene match: 2. CDR3 sequence: CASSLGTGGTYEQYF. CDR3 nucleotide sequence: TGCGCCAGCAGCTTGGGGACAGGGGGTACCTACGAGCAGTACTTC.

This clonotype was found a few times. CDR3 coding DNA: TGCAGCGTTGGAGAATGGACAGGGGCTCGAGAGACCCAGTACTTC. It codes for CSVGEWTGARETQYF. The chain has TRBV29-1 and TRBJ2-5, with 9 nucleotides matching TRBD1. Trimming at V came to 4 bases and at J to 4 bases, leaving 10 bases not matched to a gene. The germline gives CDR1 SQVTM, CDR2 ANQGSEA. The CDR3 loop spans 15 amino acids.

This clonotype was detected only a few times. The genes are TRBV13 and TRBJ2-5; weak D call: TRBD1 (6 bases). The germline V gene encodes CDR1 PRHDT and CDR2 FYEKMQ (reference sequence). V was clipped by 5 bases and J by 5 bases, with 12 bases between them. The CDR3 loop spans 13 amino acids. The DNA of the CDR3 is TGTGCCAGCAGCATACAGGGACGGGAGACCCAGTACTTC. Amino acid sequence: CASSIQGRETQYF.

The chain joins TRBV27 to TRBJ2-7, with D hard to call. Germline V gene sequence: CDR1 MNHEY, CDR2 SMNVEV (reference sequence). Trimming left V 0 bases short and J 3 bases short, with 12 bases between. The CDR3 covers 15 residues. The CDR3 region has the DNA TGTGCCAGCAGTTTATCGGGCCTCAGCGACTACGAGCAGTACTTC. It is translated as CASSLSGLSDYEQYF.

This clonotype was seen only a few times. The J gene is TRBJ1-2, the V gene TRBV6-5; no firm D call. This CDR3 has 16 amino acids. Germline V gene data show CDR1 as MNHEY and CDR2 as SVGAGI. Trimming took off 0 bases at V and 4 bases at J, with 15 bases between the two ends. In DNA form, the CDR3 reads TGTGCCAGCAGTTACTCGGCCGGGGTAGCGATCTATGGCTACACCTTC. This translates into CASSYSAGVAIYGYTF.

A few counts support this clonotype. The J gene is TRBJ2-2, the V gene TRBV18; D may be TRBD2 (6 bases). CDR1 and CDR2 (germline): KGHSH, LQKENI. This CDR3 comprises 16 residues. Between the trimmed V and J ends, which lost 1 base and 1 base, there was a span of 10 bases. CDR3 bases: TGTGCCAGCTCACCACAGCTAGCGAAGAACACCGGGGAGCTGTTTTTT. Translation: CASSPQLAKNTGELFF.

The rearrangement links TRBV3-1 to TRBJ2-1, with 10 bases matching TRBD2. CDR3 length: 15 amino acids. Germline trimming cut 6 bases from V and 3 bases from J; bases unmatched to any gene: 5. CDR1 and CDR2 from the germline V gene are LGHDT and YNNKEL (reference sequence). CDR3 loop: CASSPGLAYYNEQFF. In DNA, the CDR3 is TGTGCCAGCAGTCCGGGACTAGCGTACTACAATGAGCAGTTCTTC.

This clonotype showed up just a few times. The DNA of the CDR3 is TGCGCCAGCAGCTTGGTGGCAGGGGGTATCTACGAGCAGTACTTC. It translates to CASSLVAGGIYEQYF. The V gene is TRBV5-1, the J gene TRBJ2-7, with TRBD1 identical over 7 bases. V shed 0 bases, J shed 3 bases, and the junction held 6 bases outside the gene matches. CDR1 is SGHRS and CDR2 is YFSETQ in the germline V gene. The CDR3 length is 15 residues.

The genes are TRBV9 and TRBJ2-7; a weak D match, TRBD1 (6 bases). From germline, CDR1 is SGDLS and CDR2 YYNGEE. The CDR3 extends over 15 amino acids. The V end lost 4 bases, the J end lost 5 bases, and 19 bases lay between the germline ends. The CDR3 DNA reads TGTGCCAGCAGCCCAGGGGCTCTCGGGGCCCACGAGCAGTACTTC. Translation: CASSPGALGAHEQYF.

V and J are TRBV28 and TRBJ2-6; D remains ambiguous. Germline values: CDR1 MDHEN, CDR2 SYDVKM. The CDR3 spans 16 residues. Trimming removed 3 bases from V and 0 bases from J, with 9 bases in between. CDR3 sequence reads: CASSFRPPSGANVLTF. CDR3 bases: TGTGCCAGCAGTTTCCGACCGCCCTCTGGGGCCAACGTCCTGACTTTC. The variable domain in full, with the rest retrieved from reference TRBV28 and TRBJ2-6, is DVKVTQSSRYLVKRTGEKVFLECVQDMDHENMFWYRQDPGLGLRLIYFSYDVKMKEKGDIPEGYSVSREKKERFSLILESASTNQTSMYLCASSFRPPSGANVLTFGAGSRLTVL.

This clonotype was detected a few times. The CDR3 protein is CASSVGAGLAGGTGELFF. Written as DNA, the CDR3 is TGTGCCAGCAGCGTAGGAGCAGGGCTAGCGGGGGGAACCGGGGAGCTGTTTTTT. The chain carries TRBV9 and TRBJ2-2; 11 bases line up with TRBD2. The germline V gene has CDR1 SGDLS and CDR2 YYNGEE. The ends lost 0 bases at V and 5 bases at J; junction bases unmatched: 9. This CDR3 contains 18 residues.

This clonotype has just a few counts. The genes are TRBV6-1 and TRBJ2-1; 15 positions agree with TRBD2. The ends lost 3 bases at V and 8 bases at J; junction bases unmatched: 8. The CDR3 is made up of 17 amino acids. CDR1 MNHNS and CDR2 SASEGT come from the germline V gene. The CDR3: CASSEVWGTSGRHEQFF. DNA for the CDR3: TGTGCCAGCAGTGAGGTATGGGGGACTAGCGGGAGGCATGAGCAGTTCTTC.

V usage is TRBV9 and J usage is TRBJ2-2, with 7 nucleotides matching TRBD1. The CDR3 is 14 amino acids. CDR1 is SGDLS, CDR2 YYNGEE, per germline. With V trimmed by 4 bases and J by 7 bases, 7 bases remained unmatched. The CDR3 DNA follows: TGTGCCAGCAGCTTCGACAGGGTCGGCGGGGAGCTGTTTTTT. Its translation: CASSFDRVGGELFF. Filled out from reference TRBV9 and TRBJ2-2, the complete variable domain reads DSGVTQTPKHLITATGQRVTLRCSPRSGDLSVYWYQQSLDQGLQFLIQYYNGEERAKGNILERFSAQQFPDLHSELNLSSLELGDSALYFCASSFDRVGGELFFGEGSRLTVL.

The J gene is TRBJ2-1, the V gene TRBV7-3; 7 bases fit TRBD2. This CDR3 has 13 amino acids. In germline, CDR1 is SGHTA, CDR2 FQGTGA. The junction had 4 bases not matched to a gene; V was cut back by 2 bases and J by 9 bases. In DNA, the CDR3 is TGTGCCAGCAGCTTAGGCGGGAGAGTTGAGCAGTTCTTC. It specifies CASSLGGRVEQFF.

The sample holds many counts of this clonotype. The chain couples TRBV6-1 to TRBJ2-1; D is undetermined. The V gene lost 5 bases and the J gene lost 3 bases, with 14 bases spanning the gap. The CDR3 totals 15 residues. Germline CDR1 and CDR2: MNHNS and SASEGT. CDR3 sequence (DNA): TGTGCCAGCAGTCTCCTTGAAGGTCGCTACAATGAGCAGTTCTTC. Translation gives CASSLLEGRYNEQFF.

This chain links TRBV20-1 with TRBJ2-1; D unresolved. Trimming shortened V by 1 base and J by 8 bases, and 12 bases separated the two germline ends. The germline V gene encodes CDR1 DFQATT and CDR2 SNEGSKA (reference sequence). The CDR3 runs to 13 residues. DNA of the CDR3: TGCAGTGCTAGAGGGTCTAACCTATATGAGCAGTTCTTC. This sequence encodes CSARGSNLYEQFF.

This chain links TRBV6-2 or TRBV6-3 with TRBJ2-1; D gene unclear. Trimming pared 6 bases from V and 9 bases from J, leaving 12 bases between. The CDR3 runs to 12 residues. The germline CDR1 and CDR2 sequences are MNHEY and SVGEGT. The CDR3 DNA reads as TGTGCCAGCAGAACCCAAGCAAGTGAGCAGTTCTTC. Residues: CASRTQASEQFF.

The chain uses TRBV18 and TRBJ2-1; the D gene is possibly TRBD1 (6 bases). CDR3 length equals 15 residues. The germline gives CDR1 KGHSH, CDR2 LQKENI. The ends were cut back, 3 bases at V and 0 bases at J, with 9 bases in the middle. This CDR3 is CASSPEQGSYNEQFF. The CDR3 bases are TGTGCCAGCTCACCGGAACAGGGCTCCTACAATGAGCAGTTCTTC.